This is a list of T cell receptor beta chains from one sample in a study of beta chain features in type 1 diabetes. The assay was immunoSEQ multiplex PCR, and TCRdb's table has in-frame clones only and misses some. The repertoire holds about 620,000 clones, with about a sixth as singletons. Sequencing input: naive CD4+ T cells from blood. These receptors came from a man aged 18-30 years in good health. Both conserved end residues are part of each CDR3. The D gene is left open where the match is weak. Clone sizes are given selectively: once, few, many, or a class where the clone is expanded.

>-|TRBJ1-2|-|TRBV7-9
TGTGCCAGCAGAGGAGAACGGGGGCGTCTTTATGGCTACACCTTC
CASRGERGRLYGYTF
>-|TRBJ1-1|few|TRBV28
TGTGCCAGCAGTTTATTACACACTGAAGCTTTCTTT
CASSLLHTEAFF
>-|TRBJ1-3|-|TRBV19
TGTGCCAGTAGTATCGGAGGGGTCGGAAACACCATATATTTT
CASSIGGVGNTIYF
>-|TRBJ1-2|few|TRBV15
TGTGCCACCAGCAGCAGGGGCCCCTATGGCTACACCTTC
CATSSRGPYGYTF
>-|TRBJ1-6|-|TRBV9
TGTGCCAGCAGCGTAGATAGTAAGGGGGGATCACCCCTCCACTTT
CASSVDSKGGSPLHF
>TRBD2|TRBJ2-7|few|TRBV6-1
TGTGCCGGGGGGACTAGCGGGAGGTACGAGCAGTACTTC
CAGGTSGRYEQYF
>-|TRBJ2-7|-|TRBV28
TGTGCCAGCAGTTTGTATGGGTTCGAGCAGTACTTC
CASSLYGFEQYF
>TRBD2|TRBJ2-1|-|TRBV6-5
TGTGCCAGCAGTCCGACTAGCGGGAGGGGCAATGAGCAGTTCTTC
CASSPTSGRGNEQFF
>-|TRBJ2-5|many|TRBV28
TGTGCCAGCAGTAAAGAGACCCAGTACTTC
CASSKETQYF
>-|TRBJ1-2|-|TRBV28
TGTGCCAGCAGCACATCCTATGGCTATGGCTACACCTTC
CASSTSYGYGYTF
>TRBD2|TRBJ2-7|-|TRBV7-2
TGTGCCAGCAGCTTAGTGGGGACTAGCGGGAGTTCCTACGAGCAGTACTTC
CASSLVGTSGSSYEQYF
>-|TRBJ2-6|few|TRBV19
TGTGCCAGTAGTATAGGAGGGCCCGGGGCCAACGTCCTGACTTTC
CASSIGGPGANVLTF
>TRBD2|TRBJ2-7|-|TRBV27
TGTGCCAGCAGTCCAATGGTTTATCGGCGGGAGCAGTACGAGCAGTACTTC
CASSPMVYRREQYEQYF
>-|TRBJ2-7|few|TRBV13
TGTGCCAGCAGCCACTCCTACGAGCAGTACTTC
CASSHSYEQYF
>TRBD1|TRBJ1-5|few|TRBV6-5
TGTGCCAGCAGCCAGGGGGGGGCTCAGCCCCAGCATTTT
CASSQGGAQPQHF
>-|TRBJ1-2|few|TRBV4-3
TGCGCCAGCAGCCATGTGGGGGGTGGCTACACCTTC
CASSHVGGGYTF
>TRBD2|TRBJ2-7|-|TRBV19
TGTGCCAGTAGTTCTCGCGGGGGCTCCTACGAGCAGTACTTC
CASSSRGGSYEQYF
>TRBD1|TRBJ2-5|-|TRBV4-1
TGCGCCAGCAGCCAAGAATGGGGCATTCAGGGGGCCCGAGAGACCCAGTACTTC
CASSQEWGIQGARETQYF
>-|TRBJ2-7|-|TRBV10-3
TGTGCCATCAGTTCCGGGACACTACGCTCCTACGAGCAGTACTTC
CAISSGTLRSYEQYF
>-|TRBJ2-1|-|TRBV7-3
TGTGCCAGCAGCCCATCGGGGCAGAACTACAATGAGCAGTTCTTC
CASSPSGQNYNEQFF
>-|TRBJ2-7|few|TRBV19
TGTGCCAGTAGTATAGGTCCAGCCTCCTACGAGCAGTACTTC
CASSIGPASYEQYF
>-|TRBJ1-2|-|TRBV19
TGTGCCAGCGTCCCAGGAACTCCTAGCGGTGGCTACACCTTC
CASVPGTPSGGYTF
>-|TRBJ2-6|-|TRBV9
TGTGCCAGCAGCGTCAGCTGGGGGGCCAACGTCCTGACTTTC
CASSVSWGANVLTF
>TRBD2|TRBJ2-1|few|TRBV9
TGTGCCAGCAGCGCTACTAGCGGGGTTTACAATGAGCAGTTCTTC
CASSATSGVYNEQFF
>TRBD1|TRBJ1-2|-|TRBV30
TGTGCCTGGAGTGCCCAGGGGGCGGGCTATGGCTACACCTTC
CAWSAQGAGYGYTF
>TRBD2|TRBJ2-3|-|TRBV7-2
TGTGCCAGCAGCTCTACGCAGCGGGAGAGGGATACGCAGTATTTT
CASSSTQRERDTQYF
>-|TRBJ2-7|-|TRBV5-1
TGCGCCAGCAGCTTGGTTAATTGGGGACCAGTTCCCTACGAGCAGTACTTC
CASSLVNWGPVPYEQYF
>-|TRBJ2-1|-|TRBV10-3
TGTGCCATCAGGAGGCAGGGAACCGGCAATGAGCAGTTCTTC
CAIRRQGTGNEQFF
>TRBD2|TRBJ2-1|few|TRBV11-2
TGTGCCAGCAGACCGACTAGCGGGAGGGCCCGAAACAATGAGCAGTTCTTC
CASRPTSGRARNNEQFF
>-|TRBJ2-5|few|TRBV7-6
TGTGCCAGCAGCTTAGCGTGGAGGGGACGCCAAGAGACCCAGTACTTC
CASSLAWRGRQETQYF
>-|TRBJ2-3|few|TRBV7-2
TGTGCCAGCAGCTTAGCGATAAGGGGATCGGCAGATACGCAGTATTTT
CASSLAIRGSADTQYF
>-|TRBJ2-5|-|TRBV25-1
TGTGCCAGCAGTGATCCAGGGAGGGAGACCCAGTACTTC
CASSDPGRETQYF
>-|TRBJ1-5|-|TRBV7-2
TGTGCCAGCAACTGGGGGGCATATAGCAATCAGCCCCAGCATTTT
CASNWGAYSNQPQHF
>-|TRBJ1-1|-|TRBV6-1
TGTGCCAGCAGTCCGGTTACGAACACTGAAGCTTTCTTT
CASSPVTNTEAFF
>-|TRBJ2-5|-|TRBV9
TGTGCCAGCAGCGTCGGAAGGAGACAAGAGACCCAGTACTTC
CASSVGRRQETQYF
>-|TRBJ1-5|-|TRBV10-3
TGTGCCATCGGGCTTCAGGGCCTCAATCAGCCCCAGCATTTT
CAIGLQGLNQPQHF
>-|TRBJ2-7|-|TRBV5-1
TGCGCCAGCAGCTTGTTGGCAGGCACCTCCTACGAGCAGTACTTC
CASSLLAGTSYEQYF
>-|TRBJ1-5|-|TRBV6-1
TGTGCCAGCAGTCCACGGGTGGGTGAGCCCCAGCATTTT
CASSPRVGEPQHF
>TRBD2|TRBJ2-7|few|TRBV14
TGTGCCAGCAGCCAATCGTTACTAGCGATCTACGAGCAGTACTTC
CASSQSLLAIYEQYF
>-|TRBJ1-1|few|TRBV7-3
TGTGCCAGCAGCCCCGGCAGGGAGGCTGAAGCTTTCTTT
CASSPGREAEAFF
>-|TRBJ2-1|-|TRBV25-1
TGTGCCAGCAGTGGAAACCAGGGGAGCTACAATGAGCAGTTCTTC
CASSGNQGSYNEQFF
>-|TRBJ1-1|few|TRBV6-4
TGTGCCAGCAGTACCGAGGGAAGTATGGGCACTGAAGCTTTCTTT
CASSTEGSMGTEAFF
>-|TRBJ2-7|-|TRBV7-9
TGTGCCAGCTTGTCGGAGTCTTCCTACGAGCAGTACTTC
CASLSESSYEQYF
>TRBD1|TRBJ1-1|-|TRBV29-1
TGCAGCGTTACCAGAGACAGGGGGTGGACTGAAGCTTTCTTT
CSVTRDRGWTEAFF
>-|TRBJ2-7|few|TRBV6-5
TGTGCCAGCAGTTACTCCAGGGGTTACGAGCAGTACTTC
CASSYSRGYEQYF
>-|TRBJ2-7|few|TRBV18
TGTGCCAGCTCCGAACGAAGGGACGAGCAGTACTTC
CASSERRDEQYF
>-|TRBJ2-5|few|TRBV19
TGTGCCAGTAGTCCGACAGCCCAAGAGACCCAGTACTTC
CASSPTAQETQYF